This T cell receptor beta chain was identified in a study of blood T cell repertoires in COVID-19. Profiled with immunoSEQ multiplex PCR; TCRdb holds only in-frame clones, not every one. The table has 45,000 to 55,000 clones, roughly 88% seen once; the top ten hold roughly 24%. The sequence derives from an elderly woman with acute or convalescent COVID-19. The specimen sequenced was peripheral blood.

The CDR3 loop reads CASSARTGGLTEAFF. DNA for the CDR3: TGTGCCAGCAGCGCACGGACAGGGGGCCTGACTGAAGCTTTCTTT. The chain is built from TRBV3-1 (or the pseudogene TRBV3-2) and TRBJ1-1; 11 nucleotides match TRBD1. Trimming removed 5 bases from V and 5 bases from J; junction bases left unmatched: 7. CDR1 is LGHDT and CDR2 is YNNKEL in the germline V gene (reference sequence). The CDR3 loop spans 15 amino acids.